This T cell receptor beta chain was retrieved from a study of blood T cells in healthy people across ages. Isolation recovered at least 7 million PBMCs from every sample. This clonotype was seen a single time. The antigen is not known. V was trimmed by 1 base and J by 8 bases, leaving 13 bases between them. The CDR3 has 14 residues. CDR1 and CDR2 from the germline V gene are SGHDN and FVKESK. Alongside a J-beta primer mix, a sample-barcoded 5' primer served in a second PCR lasting about 7 to 11 cycles. TCRdb recomputed calls from the 5' RACE reads with MiXCR, one row per CDR3 protein. Counted here are roughly 730,000 distinct CDR3 sequences, 45% to 70% occurring once; the ten biggest clones make up more than 25%. Whole-study results and caveats: The CMV status of each donor remained undetermined, and this could have confounded shifts in expanded clonotypes.

This chain links TRBV14 with TRBJ2-3; possible D gene TRBD2, 5 bases. The receptor was isolated from a man aged 40-49 years in good health. Sequences were obtained from blood. CDR3 residues: CASSQAGSTGTQYF. CDR3 sequence (DNA): TGTGCCAGCAGCCAAGCTGGGAGCACGGGTACGCAGTATTTT.